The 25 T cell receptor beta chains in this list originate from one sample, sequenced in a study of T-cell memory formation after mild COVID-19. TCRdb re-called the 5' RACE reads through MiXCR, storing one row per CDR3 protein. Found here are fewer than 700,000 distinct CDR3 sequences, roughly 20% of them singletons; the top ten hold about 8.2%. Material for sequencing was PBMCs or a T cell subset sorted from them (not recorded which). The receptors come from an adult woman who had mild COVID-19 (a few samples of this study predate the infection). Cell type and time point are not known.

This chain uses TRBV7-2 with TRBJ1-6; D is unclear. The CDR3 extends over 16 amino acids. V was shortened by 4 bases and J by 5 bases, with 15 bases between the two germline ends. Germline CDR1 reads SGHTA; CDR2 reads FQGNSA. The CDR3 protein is CASSSQGRINNSPLHF. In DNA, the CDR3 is TGTGCCAGCAGCTCGCAAGGACGGATTAATAATTCACCCCTCCACTTT. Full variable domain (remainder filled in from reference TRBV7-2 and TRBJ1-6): GAGVSQSPSNKVTEKGKDVELRCDPISGHTALYWYRQSLGQGLEFLIYFQGNSAPDKSGLPSDRFSAERTGGSVSTLTIQRTQQEDSAVYLCASSSQGRINNSPLHFGNGTRLTVT.

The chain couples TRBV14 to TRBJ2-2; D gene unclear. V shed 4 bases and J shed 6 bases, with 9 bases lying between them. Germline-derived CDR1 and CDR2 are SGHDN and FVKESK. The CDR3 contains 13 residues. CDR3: CASSPNLAGELFF. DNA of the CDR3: TGTGCCAGCAGCCCTAATCTTGCCGGGGAGCTGTTTTTT.

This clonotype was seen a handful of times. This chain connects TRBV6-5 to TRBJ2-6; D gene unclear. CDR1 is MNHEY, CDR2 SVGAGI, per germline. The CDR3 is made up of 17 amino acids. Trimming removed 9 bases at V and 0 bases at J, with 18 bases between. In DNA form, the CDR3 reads TGTGCCAGGTACTCCTCGAACAGACTCTCTGGGGCCAACGTCCTGACTTTC. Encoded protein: CARYSSNRLSGANVLTF.

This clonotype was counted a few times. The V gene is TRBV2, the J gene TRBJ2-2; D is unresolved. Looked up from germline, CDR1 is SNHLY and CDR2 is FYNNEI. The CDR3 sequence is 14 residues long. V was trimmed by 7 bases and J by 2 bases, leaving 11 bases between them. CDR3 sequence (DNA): TGTGCCAGCATGGGCGAGCTCAACACCGGGGAGCTGTTTTTT. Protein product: CASMGELNTGELFF.

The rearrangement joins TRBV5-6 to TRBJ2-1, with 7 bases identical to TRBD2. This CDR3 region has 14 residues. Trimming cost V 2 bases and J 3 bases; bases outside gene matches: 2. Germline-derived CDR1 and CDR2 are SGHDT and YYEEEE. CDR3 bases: TGTGCCAGCAGCTTCGCTAGCGGCTACAATGAGCAGTTCTTC. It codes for CASSFASGYNEQFF.

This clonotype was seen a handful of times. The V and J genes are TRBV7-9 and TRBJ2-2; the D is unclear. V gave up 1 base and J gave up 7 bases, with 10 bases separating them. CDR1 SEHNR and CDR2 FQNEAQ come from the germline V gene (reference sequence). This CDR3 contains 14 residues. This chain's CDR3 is CASSLDQRVGELFF. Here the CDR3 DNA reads TGTGCCAGCAGCTTAGACCAGCGTGTCGGGGAGCTGTTTTTT.

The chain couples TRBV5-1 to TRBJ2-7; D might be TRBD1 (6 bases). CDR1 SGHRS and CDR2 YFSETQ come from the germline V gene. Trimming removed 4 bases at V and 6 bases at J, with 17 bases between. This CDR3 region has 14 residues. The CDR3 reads CASSRDTEGLEQYF. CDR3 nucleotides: TGCGCCAGCAGCCGGGACACGGAAGGCCTCGAGCAGTACTTC.

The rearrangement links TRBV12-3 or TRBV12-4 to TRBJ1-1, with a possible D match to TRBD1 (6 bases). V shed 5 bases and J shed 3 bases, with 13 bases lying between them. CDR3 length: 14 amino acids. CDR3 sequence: CASSPGDADTEAFF. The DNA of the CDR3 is TGTGCCAGCAGTCCAGGGGACGCGGACACTGAAGCTTTCTTT.

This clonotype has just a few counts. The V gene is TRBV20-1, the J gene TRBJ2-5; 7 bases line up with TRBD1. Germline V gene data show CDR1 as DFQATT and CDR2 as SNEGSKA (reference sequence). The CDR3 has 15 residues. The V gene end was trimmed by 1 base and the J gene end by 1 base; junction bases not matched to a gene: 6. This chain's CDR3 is CSARVPGTAQETQYF. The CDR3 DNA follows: TGCAGTGCTAGAGTGCCCGGGACAGCCCAAGAGACCCAGTACTTC.

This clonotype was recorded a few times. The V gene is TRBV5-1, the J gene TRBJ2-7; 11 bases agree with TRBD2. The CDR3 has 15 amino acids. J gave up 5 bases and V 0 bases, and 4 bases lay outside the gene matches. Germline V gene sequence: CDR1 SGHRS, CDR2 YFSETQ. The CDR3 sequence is CASSLVPSGGNEQYF. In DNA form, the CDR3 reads TGCGCCAGCAGCTTGGTGCCTAGCGGGGGGAACGAGCAGTACTTC.

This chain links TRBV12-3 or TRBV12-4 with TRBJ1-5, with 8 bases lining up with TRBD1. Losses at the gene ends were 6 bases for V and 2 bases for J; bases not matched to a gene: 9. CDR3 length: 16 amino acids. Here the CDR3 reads CASRPTGGGGNQPQHF. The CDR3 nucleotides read TGTGCCAGCAGGCCCACAGGGGGAGGTGGCAATCAGCCCCAGCATTTT.

The CDR3 sequence: CATSDPGVPYGYTF. The CDR3 DNA reads as TGTGCCACCAGTGATCCGGGAGTACCATATGGCTACACCTTC. The chain is built from TRBV24-1 and TRBJ1-2, with D unclear. The CDR3 contains 14 residues. Germline V lookup: CDR1 KGHDR, CDR2 SFDVKD. The germline V and J ends were trimmed by 3 bases and 5 bases, with 12 bases remaining between them.

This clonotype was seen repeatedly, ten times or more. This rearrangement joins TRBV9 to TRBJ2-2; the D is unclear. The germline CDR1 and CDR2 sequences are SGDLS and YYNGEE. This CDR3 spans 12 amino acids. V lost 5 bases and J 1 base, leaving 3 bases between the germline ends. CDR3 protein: CASRGNTGELFF. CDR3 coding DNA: TGTGCCAGCAGGGGGAACACCGGGGAGCTGTTTTTT.

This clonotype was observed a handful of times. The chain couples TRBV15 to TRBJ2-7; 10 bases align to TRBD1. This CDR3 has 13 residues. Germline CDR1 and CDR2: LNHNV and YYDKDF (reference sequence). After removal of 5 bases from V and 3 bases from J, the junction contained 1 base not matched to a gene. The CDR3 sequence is CATSRTGGYEQYF. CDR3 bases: TGTGCCACCAGCCGGACAGGGGGCTACGAGCAGTACTTC.

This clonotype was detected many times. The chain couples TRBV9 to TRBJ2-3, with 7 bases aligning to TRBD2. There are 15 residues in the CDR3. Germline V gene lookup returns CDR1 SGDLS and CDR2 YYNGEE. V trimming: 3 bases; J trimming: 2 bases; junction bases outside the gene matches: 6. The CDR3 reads CASSASGGPTDTQYF. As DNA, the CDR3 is TGTGCCAGCAGCGCCTCGGGGGGACCCACAGATACGCAGTATTTT. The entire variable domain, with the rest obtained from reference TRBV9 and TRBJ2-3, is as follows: DSGVTQTPKHLITATGQRVTLRCSPRSGDLSVYWYQQSLDQGLQFLIQYYNGEERAKGNILERFSAQQFPDLHSELNLSSLELGDSALYFCASSASGGPTDTQYFGPGTRLTVL.

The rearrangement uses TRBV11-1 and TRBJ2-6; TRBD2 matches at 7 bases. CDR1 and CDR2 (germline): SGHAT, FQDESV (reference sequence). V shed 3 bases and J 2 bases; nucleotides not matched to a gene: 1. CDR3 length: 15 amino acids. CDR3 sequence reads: CASSFRGAGANVLTF. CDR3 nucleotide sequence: TGTGCCAGCAGCTTTCGGGGGGCTGGGGCCAACGTCCTGACTTTC.

The CDR3 protein is CAWSVGQGNVPLHF. The CDR3, as DNA: TGTGCCTGGAGTGTGGGGCAGGGTAATGTACCCCTCCACTTT. J is TRBJ1-6 and V is TRBV30; a possible D gene is TRBD1 (5 bases). Germline CDR1 GTSNPN, CDR2 SVGIG (reference sequence). Trimming removed 0 bases from V and 12 bases from J, with 15 bases in between. The CDR3 extends over 14 amino acids.

The CDR3 DNA is TGTGCCAGCACCATGACAAGCGCTGGGGCCAACGTCCTGACTTTC. Protein: CASTMTSAGANVLTF. This chain uses TRBV6-5 with TRBJ2-6; D gene ambiguous. Trimming pared 7 bases from V and 2 bases from J, leaving 12 bases between. CDR3 length: 15 amino acids. Germline V gene sequence: CDR1 MNHEY, CDR2 SVGAGI.

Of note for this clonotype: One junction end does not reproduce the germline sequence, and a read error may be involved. CDR3 bases: TGTGCAAGCAGTTTTGGGACCTACTCCTACGAGCAGTACTTC. It translates to CASSFGTYSYEQYF. The genes are TRBV6-6 and TRBJ2-7; D is tentatively TRBD1 or TRBD2 (5 bases each). CDR3 length: 14 residues. In germline, CDR1 is MNHNY, CDR2 SVGAGI (reference sequence).

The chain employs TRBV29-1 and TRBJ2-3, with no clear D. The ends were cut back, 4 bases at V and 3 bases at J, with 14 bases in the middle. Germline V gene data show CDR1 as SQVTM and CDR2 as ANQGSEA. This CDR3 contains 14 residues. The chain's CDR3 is CSVVTVRSTDTQYF. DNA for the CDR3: TGCAGCGTTGTTACGGTCCGTAGTACAGATACGCAGTATTTT.

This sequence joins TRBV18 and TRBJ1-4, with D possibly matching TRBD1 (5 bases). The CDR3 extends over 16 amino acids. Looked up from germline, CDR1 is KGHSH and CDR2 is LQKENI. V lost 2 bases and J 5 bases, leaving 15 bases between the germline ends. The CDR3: CASSPAAGPVNEKLFF. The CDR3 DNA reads TGTGCCAGCTCACCAGCAGCAGGGCCCGTCAATGAAAAACTGTTTTTT.

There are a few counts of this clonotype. CDR3 in DNA: TGTGCCAGCAGCTTAGTCACAGGAACCTCGACTGAAGCTTTCTTT. This gives the protein CASSLVTGTSTEAFF. This chain joins TRBV7-9 and TRBJ1-1; maybe TRBD1 (5 bases). The V gene lost 1 base and the J gene lost 5 bases, with 14 bases spanning the gap. Germline V gene lookup returns CDR1 SEHNR and CDR2 FQNEAQ (reference sequence). The CDR3 totals 15 residues. Together with reference TRBV7-9 and TRBJ1-1, the CDR3 gives the full variable domain: DTGVSQNPRHKITKRGQNVTFRCDPISEHNRLYWYRQTLGQGPEFLTYFQNEAQLEKSRLLSDRFSAERPKGSFSTLEIQRTEQGDSAMYLCASSLVTGTSTEAFFGQGTRLTVV.

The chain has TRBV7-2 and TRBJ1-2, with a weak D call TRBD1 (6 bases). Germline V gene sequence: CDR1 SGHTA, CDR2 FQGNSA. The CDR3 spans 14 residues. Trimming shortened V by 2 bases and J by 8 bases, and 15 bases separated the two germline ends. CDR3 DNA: TGTGCCAGCAGCTTATTGGCCACAGGGCACGGCTACACCTTC. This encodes CASSLLATGHGYTF.

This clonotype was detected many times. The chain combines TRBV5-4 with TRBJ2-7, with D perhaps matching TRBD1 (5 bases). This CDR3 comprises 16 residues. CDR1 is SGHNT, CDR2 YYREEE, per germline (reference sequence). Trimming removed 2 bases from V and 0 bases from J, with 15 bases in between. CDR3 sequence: CASSFADSPFSYEQYF. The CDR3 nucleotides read TGTGCCAGCAGCTTTGCCGACAGTCCTTTCTCCTACGAGCAGTACTTC.

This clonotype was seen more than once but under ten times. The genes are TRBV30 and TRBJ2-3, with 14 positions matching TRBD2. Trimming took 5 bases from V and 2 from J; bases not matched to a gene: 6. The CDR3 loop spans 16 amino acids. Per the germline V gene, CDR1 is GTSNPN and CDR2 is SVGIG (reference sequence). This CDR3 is CAWAPGLAGATDTQYF. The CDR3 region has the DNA TGTGCCTGGGCTCCGGGACTAGCGGGGGCCACAGATACGCAGTATTTT. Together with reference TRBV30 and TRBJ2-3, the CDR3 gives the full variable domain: SQTIHQWPATLVQPVGSPLSLECTVEGTSNPNLYWYRQAAGRGLQLLFYSVGIGQISSEVPQNLSASRPQDRQFILSSKKLLLSDSGFYLCAWAPGLAGATDTQYFGPGTRLTVL.